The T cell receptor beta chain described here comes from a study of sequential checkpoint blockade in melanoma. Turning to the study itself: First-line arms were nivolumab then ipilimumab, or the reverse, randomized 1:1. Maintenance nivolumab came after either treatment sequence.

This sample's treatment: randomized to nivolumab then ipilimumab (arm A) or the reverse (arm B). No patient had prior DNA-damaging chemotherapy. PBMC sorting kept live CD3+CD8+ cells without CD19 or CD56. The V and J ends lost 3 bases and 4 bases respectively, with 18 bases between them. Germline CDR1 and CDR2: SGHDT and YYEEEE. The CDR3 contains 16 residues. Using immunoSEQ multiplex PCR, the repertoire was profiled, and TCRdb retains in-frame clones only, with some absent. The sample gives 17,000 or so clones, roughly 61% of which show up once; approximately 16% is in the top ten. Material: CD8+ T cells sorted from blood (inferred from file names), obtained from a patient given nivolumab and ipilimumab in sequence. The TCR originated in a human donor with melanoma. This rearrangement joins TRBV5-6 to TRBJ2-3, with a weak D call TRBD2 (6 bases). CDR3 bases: TGTGCCAGCAGCTCTCCAGCGGAGGGGTCTGCAGATACGCAGTATTTT. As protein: CASSSPAEGSADTQYF. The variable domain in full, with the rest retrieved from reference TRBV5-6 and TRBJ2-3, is DAGVTQSPTHLIKTRGQQVTLRCSPKSGHDTVSWYQQALGQGPQFIFQYYEEEERQRGNFPDRFSGHQFPNYSSELNVNALLLGDSALYLCASSSPAEGSADTQYFGPGTRLTVL.